This T cell receptor (beta chain) was sequenced in a study of blood T cell repertoires in COVID-19. At the level of the study: The origin of the acute and convalescent COVID-19 samples was the United States, Italy and Spain.

Profiled with immunoSEQ multiplex PCR; TCRdb holds only in-frame clones, not every one. Of around 380,000 clones listed, approximately 89% are singletons. V was trimmed by 5 bases and J by 0 bases, leaving 14 bases between them. The CDR3 has 15 residues. The V gene's germline CDR1 is GTSNPN and CDR2 SVGIG (reference sequence). Recruitment covered about 25 US areas and drew participants whose ages spanned about 18 to 100 years. Symptom resolution, clearance, or two negative PCRs marked donors in Cohort 3 as recovered. The sequence was collected from a man between 25 and 39 years old who had recovered from COVID-19. V is TRBV30 and J is TRBJ1-3; D call uncertain. Input material: PBMCs or T cells enriched from blood (not recorded which). In DNA, the CDR3 is TGTGCCTGGGGACGCCTCGGCGGCTCTGGAAACACCATATATTTT. It specifies CAWGRLGGSGNTIYF.